Below, 31 T cell receptor beta chains from the same sample are listed, as sequenced in a study of post-analysis software for immune sequencing data. Sequencing libraries made from TCR beta cDNA carried unique molecular identifiers. TCRdb itself ran the PCR reads through MiXCR, one entry per CDR3 protein. The sample has approximately 150,000 distinct CDR3 sequences, approximately 30% seen once; the top ten hold roughly 1.6%. General study results and limits: About five TRBV segments (TRBV5-6, TRBV5-1 and TRBV20-1 among them) occurred more frequently in patients than in controls.

Their antigens are not known. Sequenced material: blood. These receptors were taken from a girl under 18 with multiple sclerosis.

This clonotype was counted ten times or more. The chain carries TRBV12-3 or TRBV12-4 and TRBJ2-7; possible D gene TRBD1, 6 bases. Trimming left V 3 bases short and J 2 bases short, with 11 bases between. This CDR3 is 14 amino acids long. CDR3 sequence: CASSFLTGTYEQYF. DNA for the CDR3: TGTGCCAGCAGTTTCCTGACAGGTACCTACGAGCAGTACTTC.

The chain combines TRBV18 with TRBJ1-1; D is unclear. The CDR3 sequence is 13 residues long. V shed 3 bases and J shed 8 bases, with 13 bases lying between them. In germline, CDR1 is KGHSH, CDR2 LQKENI. The CDR3 DNA is TGTGCCAGCTCACCCTCGGGCGGGGAGGAAGCTTTCTTT. Translated, it gives CASSPSGGEEAFF.

This clonotype was counted a few times. The chain recombines TRBV20-1 with TRBJ1-1; D possibly corresponds to TRBD1 (5 bases). V lost 2 bases and J 1 base, leaving 8 bases between the germline ends. This CDR3 contains 13 residues. Per the germline V gene, CDR1 is DFQATT and CDR2 is SNEGSKA (reference sequence). In nucleotides, the CDR3 is TGCAGTGCTAGACAGGGACCGAACACTGAAGCTTTCTTT. As protein: CSARQGPNTEAFF.

This clonotype was recorded many times. This chain uses TRBV7-3 with TRBJ2-1; D not certain. Germline CDR1 reads SGHTA; CDR2 reads FQGTGA. Trimming took off 3 bases at V and 7 bases at J, with 10 bases between the two ends. The CDR3 consists of 13 residues. The CDR3 loop is CASSLTPANEQFF. For the CDR3, the DNA is TGTGCCAGCAGCTTGACTCCCGCAAATGAGCAGTTCTTC. Supplemented by reference TRBV7-3 and TRBJ2-1, the full variable domain reads GAGVSQTPSNKVTEKGKYVELRCDPISGHTALYWYRQSLGQGPEFLIYFQGTGAADDSGLPNDRFFAVRPEGSVSTLKIQRTERGDSAVYLCASSLTPANEQFFGPGTRLTVL.

This clonotype was observed at least ten times. V gene TRBV9 combines with J gene TRBJ2-1; a possible D gene is TRBD2 (7 bases). The ends were cut back, 6 bases at V and 8 bases at J, with 24 bases in the middle. The CDR3 totals 16 residues. Germline values: CDR1 SGDLS, CDR2 YYNGEE. DNA of the CDR3: TGTGCCAGCACCAAGGGGGGGACTAATCTCCGGGATGAGCAGTTCTTC. This codes for CASTKGGTNLRDEQFF.

The table lists this clonotype with a few counts. The chain joins TRBV12-3 or TRBV12-4 to TRBJ2-1; D could derive from TRBD1 or TRBD2 (5 bases each). Trimming took off 4 bases at V and 2 bases at J, with 12 bases between the two ends. The CDR3 is 15 amino acids. CDR3 amino acids: CASSWDRPTYNEQFF. CDR3 coding DNA: TGTGCCAGCAGTTGGGACCGCCCCACCTACAATGAGCAGTTCTTC.

The genes are TRBV18 and TRBJ2-7; D uncertain. CDR1 KGHSH and CDR2 LQKENI come from the germline V gene. Trimming cost V 3 bases and J 10 bases, with 16 bases left between them. The CDR3 contains 13 residues. DNA of the CDR3: TGTGCCAGCTCACCGACCCGACAAGAGGCCCAGTACTTC. Protein sequence: CASSPTRQEAQYF.

A word on this clonotype: At one boundary the junction diverges from the germline segment, which might be a read error. The chain recombines TRBV5-1 with TRBJ1-2; 7 positions match TRBD1. The CDR3 extends over 15 amino acids. Germline assignment: CDR1 SGHRS and CDR2 YFSETQ. For the CDR3, the DNA is TGCGCCGGCAGTAGGGACAGCAGAGATGGCTATGGCTACACCTTC. Amino acids: CAGSRDSRDGYGYTF.

A remark on this clonotype: This clone may be a read error of a much larger clone one base away. J is TRBJ2-7 and V is TRBV20-1; tentatively, D is TRBD2 (6 bases). CDR1 DFQATT and CDR2 SNEGSKA come from the germline V gene (reference sequence). The V end lost 5 bases, the J end lost 7 bases, and 21 bases lay between the germline ends. The CDR3 length is 14 residues. In DNA form, the CDR3 reads TGCAGTGCTCGGACAACTAGCTCCTACAATGAGCAGTACTTC. It translates to CSARTTSSYNEQYF.

This chain joins TRBV5-1 and TRBJ1-1; D gene uncertain. Trimming removed 1 base from V and 3 bases from J, with 4 bases in between. Per the germline V gene, CDR1 is SGHRS and CDR2 is YFSETQ. The CDR3 has 12 residues. This chain's CDR3 is CASSLTYTEAFF. Written as DNA, the CDR3 is TGCGCCAGCAGCTTGACGTACACTGAAGCTTTCTTT.

As to this clonotype: A much larger clone is a single base away; this may be a read error. V and J are TRBV11-2 and TRBJ1-2; 8 bases are shared with TRBD1. Trimming cost V 4 bases and J 2 bases; bases outside gene matches: 3. Germline lookup yields CDR1 SGHAT and CDR2 FQNNGV. The CDR3 consists of 14 residues. The CDR3 bases are TGTGCCAGCAGCTCCAGGACAGGGAACTATGGCTACACCTTC. It specifies CASSSRTGNYGYTF.

This clonotype was seen repeatedly, ten times or more. The V gene is TRBV5-1, the J gene TRBJ2-1; TRBD2 matches at 10 bases. Germline values: CDR1 SGHRS, CDR2 YFSETQ. The junction had 4 bases not matched to a gene; V was cut back by 3 bases and J by 1 base. This CDR3 region has 16 residues. In DNA, the CDR3 is TGCGCCAGCAGCTACCTAGCGGGAGTATCCTACAATGAGCAGTTCTTC. Residues: CASSYLAGVSYNEQFF.

This clonotype was observed a handful of times. The gene calls are TRBV11-3 and TRBJ2-3; maybe TRBD2 (6 bases). The CDR3 runs 15 residues. Germline CDR1 reads SGHNT; CDR2 reads YENEEA. V was cut by 2 bases and J by 4 bases, with 13 bases left in between. CDR3 loop: CASSLRGSGADTQYF. The CDR3 region has the DNA TGTGCCAGCAGCTTACGGGGTAGCGGCGCAGATACGCAGTATTTT.

In the case of this clonotype: A clone one base away is much larger, so this may be a read error. This sequence joins TRBV4-2 and TRBJ2-5; TRBD1 aligns across 9 bases. V lost 2 bases and J lost 3; bases outside the gene matches: 4. Germline V lookup: CDR1 LGHNA, CDR2 YNFKEQ. This CDR3 has 15 amino acids. The CDR3 DNA reads TGTGCCAGCAGCCAAATCGGGACAGGGAAAGAGACCCAGTACTTC. Protein product: CASSQIGTGKETQYF.

The V call is TRBV7-6, the J call TRBJ2-1; tentatively, D is TRBD2 (6 bases). The CDR3 has 15 residues. The germline CDR1 and CDR2 sequences are SGHVS and FNYEAQ. V lost 2 bases, J lost 2 bases, and 10 bases lay in between. The CDR3: CASSLHGTPYNEQFF. CDR3 in DNA: TGTGCCAGCAGCTTACATGGGACTCCCTACAATGAGCAGTTCTTC.

The V and J genes are TRBV5-1 and TRBJ1-6, with D possibly being TRBD1 (5 bases). Germline V gene sequence: CDR1 SGHRS, CDR2 YFSETQ. Trimming took 8 bases from V and 11 from J, leaving 20 bases between them. This CDR3 comprises 14 residues. Written as DNA, the CDR3 is TGCGCCAGAAAGTTGACCGGACGAGGGGCACCCCTCCACTTT. Protein sequence: CARKLTGRGAPLHF.

CDR3 nucleotide sequence: TGTGCCAGTAGTATAGCCAGGGGGTCTGATGAGCAGTTCTTC. Amino acids: CASSIARGSDEQFF. V is TRBV19 and J is TRBJ2-1; 7 bases are a match to TRBD1. The CDR3 has 14 residues. Germline lookup yields CDR1 LNHDA and CDR2 SQIVND (reference sequence). Losses at the gene ends were 1 base for V and 8 bases for J; bases not matched to a gene: 5.

For this clonotype: A much larger clone lies a single base off, so this may be a read error. The gene calls are TRBV7-8 and TRBJ2-3; D possibly matches TRBD1 or TRBD2 (5 bases each). The CDR3 spans 17 residues. Germline CDR1 reads SGHVS; CDR2 reads FQNEAQ. Trimming shortened V by 5 bases and J by 2 bases, and 20 bases separated the two germline ends. The CDR3 loop is CASSREVGTPYTDTQYF. In DNA, the CDR3 is TGTGCCAGCAGCAGGGAAGTAGGGACGCCGTACACAGATACGCAGTATTTT. Based on the CDR3 plus reference TRBV7-8 and TRBJ2-3, the full variable domain is GAGVSQSPRYKVAKRGQDVALRCDPISGHVSLFWYQQALGQGPEFLTYFQNEAQLDKSGLPSDRFFAERPEGSVSTLKIQRTQQEDSAVYLCASSREVGTPYTDTQYFGPGTRLTVL.

The genes are TRBV5-5 and TRBJ1-2; possibly TRBD1 for D (6 bases). Trimming took off 2 bases at V and 4 bases at J, with 18 bases between the two ends. Per germline, CDR1 SGHKS and CDR2 YYEKEE (reference sequence). The CDR3 spans 16 residues. CDR3 region: CASSFNRVPFGYGYTF. CDR3 DNA sequence: TGTGCCAGCAGCTTCAACAGGGTCCCATTTGGCTATGGCTACACCTTC.

The chain couples TRBV5-1 to TRBJ2-5; TRBD2 might be the D (5 bases). The J call may be faulty, since TRBJ2-7 better matches the DNA end. The length of the CDR3 is 13 residues. The germline gives CDR1 SGHRS, CDR2 YFSETQ. CDR3 nucleotides: TGCGCCAGCAGCCTGGCCGAGGGCGGCGAGCAGTACTTC. Translated: CASSLAEGGEQYF.

The rearrangement uses TRBV10-3 and TRBJ1-2; 9 nucleotides align to TRBD1. The CDR3 runs to 22 residues. Trimming took 6 bases from V and 5 from J; bases not matched to a gene: 31. Germline CDR1 reads ENHRY; CDR2 reads SYGVKD. CDR3 nucleotides: TGTGCCATCAGAACAGGGGGCGACCGGGTGGGGGGTGCATTGTCGGATCCTTATGGCTACACCTTC. Translation: CAIRTGGDRVGGALSDPYGYTF.

This clonotype was found a few times. V gene TRBV4-1 combines with J gene TRBJ2-1; 7 nucleotides align to TRBD2. After removal of 0 bases from V and 4 bases from J, the junction contained 3 bases not matched to a gene. CDR1 is MGHRA, CDR2 YSYEKL, per germline. There are 15 residues in the CDR3. CDR3 sequence (DNA): TGCGCCAGCAGCCAAGAGGGGGGGGAGTACAATGAGCAGTTCTTC. Amino acids: CASSQEGGEYNEQFF.

This clonotype came up a few times. This chain connects TRBV20-1 to TRBJ2-7, with D possibly TRBD2 on 5 matching bases. This CDR3 spans 15 amino acids. Germline assignment: CDR1 DFQATT and CDR2 SNEGSKA (reference sequence). Trimming shortened V by 3 bases and J by 6 bases, and 21 bases separated the two germline ends. The CDR3 sequence is CSASISLAHPSEQYF. The CDR3 DNA is TGCAGTGCTAGTATAAGTCTAGCACATCCCAGCGAGCAGTACTTC.

In its sample, this clonotype was seen a few times. V usage is TRBV14 and J usage is TRBJ2-5; 10 nucleotides agree with TRBD2. The germline V gene has CDR1 SGHDN and CDR2 FVKESK. This CDR3 comprises 17 residues. V lost 2 bases to trimming and J lost 4 bases; unmatched junction nucleotides: 10. The CDR3 nucleotides read TGTGCCAGCAGCCAAATGCTTACTAGCGGGATCGGAGAGACCCAGTACTTC. Protein sequence: CASSQMLTSGIGETQYF.

The rearrangement links TRBV9 to TRBJ1-1; D is possibly TRBD1 (5 bases). CDR3 length: 14 amino acids. Trimming left V 0 bases short and J 4 bases short, with 10 bases between. Germline assignment: CDR1 SGDLS and CDR2 YYNGEE. CDR3 DNA sequence: TGTGCCAGCAGCGTAGGGCAGGGAGGCACTGAAGCTTTCTTT. It translates to CASSVGQGGTEAFF.

As to this clonotype: A read error may explain this, as a much larger clone is one base away. This chain connects TRBV27 to TRBJ2-1; 9 positions match TRBD2. V was pared by 3 bases and J by 12 bases, with 12 bases of the junction left unmatched. The V gene's germline CDR1 is MNHEY and CDR2 SMNVEV (reference sequence). This CDR3 region has 15 residues. CDR3 sequence reads: CASSFGGRAHDGQFF. The CDR3 DNA is TGTGCCAGCAGTTTCGGCGGGAGGGCCCACGATGGGCAGTTCTTC.

At least ten counts were recorded for this clonotype. J is TRBJ2-3 and V is TRBV12-3 or TRBV12-4, with D possibly matching TRBD2 (6 bases). This CDR3 comprises 15 residues. V gave up 5 bases and J gave up 2 bases, with 14 bases separating them. For the CDR3, the DNA is TGTGCCAGCAGTCGGGACTCCATACCCACAGATACGCAGTATTTT. This gives the protein CASSRDSIPTDTQYF.

This clonotype was counted many times. CDR3 loop: CASSWGGTEAFF. CDR3 in DNA: TGTGCCAGCAGCTGGGGGGGGACTGAAGCTTTCTTT. This rearrangement joins TRBV2 to TRBJ1-1, with D possibly TRBD1 on 5 matching bases. This CDR3 comprises 12 residues. With 6 bases removed from V and 5 bases from J, the gap between germline ends came to 10 bases. Germline CDR1 is SNHLY and CDR2 is FYNNEI.

The chain carries TRBV7-2 and TRBJ2-5, with TRBD2 identical over 8 bases. This CDR3 has 14 amino acids. Germline V gene sequence: CDR1 SGHTA, CDR2 FQGNSA. After removal of 4 bases from V and 5 bases from J, the junction contained 6 bases not matched to a gene. CDR3 bases: TGTGCCAGCAGCTCCTCGGGGGGGAAGGAGACCCAGTACTTC. As protein: CASSSSGGKETQYF. The variable domain in full, completed from reference TRBV7-2 and TRBJ2-5, reads GAGVSQSPSNKVTEKGKDVELRCDPISGHTALYWYRQSLGQGLEFLIYFQGNSAPDKSGLPSDRFSAERTGGSVSTLTIQRTQQEDSAVYLCASSSSGGKETQYFGPGTRLLVL.

This chain joins TRBV19 and TRBJ1-2, with D possibly matching TRBD1 (6 bases). Germline CDR1 is LNHDA and CDR2 is SQIVND (reference sequence). The length of the CDR3 is 15 residues. Trimming stripped 4 bases from V and 8 bases from J, with 20 bases between. CDR3 bases: TGTGCCAGTAGTACCGGACAGTTTTTCGGCGACGGCTACACCTTC. Translation: CASSTGQFFGDGYTF.

With respect to this clonotype: This may stem from a read error, because a much larger clone lies one nucleotide away. The chain uses TRBV4-1 and TRBJ2-1; 13 nucleotides agree with TRBD2. The J call may be wrong; the DNA end is better matched by TRBJ2-7. Germline values: CDR1 MGHRA, CDR2 YSYEKL. This CDR3 spans 18 amino acids. The CDR3 DNA reads as TGCGCCAGCAGGCCCCTTGGACTAGCGGGAGTCTCCTACAATGAGCAGTACTTC. Translated, it gives CASRPLGLAGVSYNEQYF.